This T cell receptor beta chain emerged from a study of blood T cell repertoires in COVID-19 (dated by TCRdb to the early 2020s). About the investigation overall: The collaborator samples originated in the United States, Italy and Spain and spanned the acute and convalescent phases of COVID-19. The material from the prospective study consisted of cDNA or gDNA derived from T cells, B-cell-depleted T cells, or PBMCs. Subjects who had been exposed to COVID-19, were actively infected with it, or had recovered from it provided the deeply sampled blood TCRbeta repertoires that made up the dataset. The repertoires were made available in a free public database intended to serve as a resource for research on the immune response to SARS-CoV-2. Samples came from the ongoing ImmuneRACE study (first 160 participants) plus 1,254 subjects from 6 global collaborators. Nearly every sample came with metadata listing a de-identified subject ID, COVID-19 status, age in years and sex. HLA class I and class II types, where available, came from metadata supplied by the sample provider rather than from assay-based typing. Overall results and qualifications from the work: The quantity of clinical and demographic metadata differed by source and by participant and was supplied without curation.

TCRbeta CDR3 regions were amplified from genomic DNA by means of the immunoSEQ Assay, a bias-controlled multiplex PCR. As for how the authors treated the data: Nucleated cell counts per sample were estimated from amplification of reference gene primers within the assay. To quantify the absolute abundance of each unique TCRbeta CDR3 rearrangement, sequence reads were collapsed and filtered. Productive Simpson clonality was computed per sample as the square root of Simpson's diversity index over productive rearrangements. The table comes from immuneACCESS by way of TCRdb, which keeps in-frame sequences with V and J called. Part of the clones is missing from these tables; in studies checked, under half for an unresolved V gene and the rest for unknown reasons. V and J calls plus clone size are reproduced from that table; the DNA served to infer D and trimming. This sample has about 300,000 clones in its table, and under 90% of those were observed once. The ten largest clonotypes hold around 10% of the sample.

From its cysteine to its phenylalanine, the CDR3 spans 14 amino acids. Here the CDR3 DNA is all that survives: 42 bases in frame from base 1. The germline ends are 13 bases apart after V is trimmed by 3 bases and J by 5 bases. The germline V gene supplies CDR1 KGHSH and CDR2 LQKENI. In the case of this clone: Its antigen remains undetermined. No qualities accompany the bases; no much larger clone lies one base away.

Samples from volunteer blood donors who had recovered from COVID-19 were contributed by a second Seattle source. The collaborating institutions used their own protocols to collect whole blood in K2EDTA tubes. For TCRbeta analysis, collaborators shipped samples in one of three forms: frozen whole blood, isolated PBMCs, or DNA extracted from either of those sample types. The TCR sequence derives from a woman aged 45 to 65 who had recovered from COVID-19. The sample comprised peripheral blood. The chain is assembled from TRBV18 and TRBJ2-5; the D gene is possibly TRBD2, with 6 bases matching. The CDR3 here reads CASSPGTSGETQYF. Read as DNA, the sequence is TGTGCCAGCTCACCCGGGACCAGCGGGGAGACCCAGTACTTC.